Shown below are 4 T cell receptor beta chains from a single sample sequenced in a study of PD-L1 blockade in urothelial cancer. TCRdb's table, derived via immunoSEQ multiplex PCR, lists solely in-frame clones and lacks some. The sample lists more than 95,000 clones, approximately 90% seen once, with under 2% in the top ten. Regarding time point: peripheral blood 6 weeks after treatment start. The sequencing here drew on PBMCs, taken around atezolizumab (anti-PD-L1) treatment. The receptors derive from a man in his 60s with urothelial cancer.

This chain connects TRBV28 to TRBJ2-1; 7 positions agree with TRBD1. The V gene's germline CDR1 is MDHEN and CDR2 SYDVKM. V lost 6 bases and J lost 7; bases outside the gene matches: 9. CDR3 length: 14 residues. CDR3 nucleotides: TGTGCCAGCAGCCTTAGGGGGCGGTTAAATGAGCAGTTCTTC. Encoded protein: CASSLRGRLNEQFF.

This chain connects TRBV13 to TRBJ2-3; 7 bases are a match to TRBD2. V lost 5 bases to trimming and J lost 10 bases; unmatched junction nucleotides: 6. The CDR3 contains 12 residues. The germline V gene encodes CDR1 PRHDT and CDR2 FYEKMQ (reference sequence). The CDR3 reads CASSRLAEAQYF. The CDR3 DNA reads TGTGCCAGCAGCCGGCTAGCGGAGGCGCAGTATTTT.

The chain is built from TRBV7-9 and TRBJ2-5, with D unclear. CDR3 length: 14 amino acids. CDR1 and CDR2 from the germline V gene are SEHNR and FQNEAQ (reference sequence). V was clipped by 1 base and J by 10 bases, with 16 bases between them. The CDR3 here is CASSLVSVSRDQYF. DNA for the CDR3: TGTGCCAGCAGCTTAGTGTCGGTATCTCGCGACCAGTACTTC.

The chain uses TRBV5-1 and TRBJ1-2, with 7 positions matching TRBD1. Germline V gene data show CDR1 as SGHRS and CDR2 as YFSETQ. Trimming cost V 4 bases and J 0 bases; bases outside gene matches: 12. This CDR3 spans 17 amino acids. In nucleotides, the CDR3 is TGCGCCAGCAGCGACCAACCTGGGACAGTAGCTAACTATGGCTACACCTTC. This codes for CASSDQPGTVANYGYTF. Based on the CDR3 plus reference TRBV5-1 and TRBJ1-2, the full variable domain is KAGVTQTPRYLIKTRGQQVTLSCSPISGHRSVSWYQQTPGQGLQFLFEYFSETQRNKGNFPGRFSGRQFSNSRSEMNVSTLELGDSALYLCASSDQPGTVANYGYTFGSGTRLTVV.